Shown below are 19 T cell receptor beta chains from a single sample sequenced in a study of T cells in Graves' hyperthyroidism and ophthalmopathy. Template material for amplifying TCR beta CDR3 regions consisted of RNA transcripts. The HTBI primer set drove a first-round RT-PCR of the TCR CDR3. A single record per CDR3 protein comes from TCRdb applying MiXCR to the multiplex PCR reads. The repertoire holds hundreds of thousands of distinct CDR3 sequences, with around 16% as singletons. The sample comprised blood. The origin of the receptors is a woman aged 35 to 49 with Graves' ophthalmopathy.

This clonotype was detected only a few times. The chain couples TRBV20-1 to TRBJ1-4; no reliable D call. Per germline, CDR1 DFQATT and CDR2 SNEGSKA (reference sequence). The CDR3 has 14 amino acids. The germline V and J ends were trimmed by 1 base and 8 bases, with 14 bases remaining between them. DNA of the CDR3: TGCAGTGCTAGAGTGGCCCCGGTGGGGGAAAAACTGTTTTTT. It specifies CSARVAPVGEKLFF.

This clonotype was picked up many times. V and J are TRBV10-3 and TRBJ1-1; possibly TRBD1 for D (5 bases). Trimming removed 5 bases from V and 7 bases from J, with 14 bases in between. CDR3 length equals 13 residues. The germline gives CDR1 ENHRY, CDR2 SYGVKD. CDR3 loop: CAISSDSGYEAFF. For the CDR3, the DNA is TGTGCCATCAGTTCCGACAGCGGCTATGAAGCTTTCTTT.

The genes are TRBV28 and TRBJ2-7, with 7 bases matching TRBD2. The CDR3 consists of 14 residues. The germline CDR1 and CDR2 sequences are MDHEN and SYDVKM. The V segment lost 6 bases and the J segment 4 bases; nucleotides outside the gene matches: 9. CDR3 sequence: CASSAGGEFYEQYF. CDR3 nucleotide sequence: TGTGCCAGCAGCGCTGGGGGGGAGTTTTACGAGCAGTACTTC.

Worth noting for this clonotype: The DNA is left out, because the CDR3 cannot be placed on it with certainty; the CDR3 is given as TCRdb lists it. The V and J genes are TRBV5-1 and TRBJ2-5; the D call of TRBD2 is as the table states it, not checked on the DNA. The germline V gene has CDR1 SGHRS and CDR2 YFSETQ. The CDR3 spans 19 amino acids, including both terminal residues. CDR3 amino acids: CASSFYICSARLGVETQYF.

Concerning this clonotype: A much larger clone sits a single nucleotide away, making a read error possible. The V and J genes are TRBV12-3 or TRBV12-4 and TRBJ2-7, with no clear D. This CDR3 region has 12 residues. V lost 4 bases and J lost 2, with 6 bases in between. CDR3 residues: CASSSYAYEQYF. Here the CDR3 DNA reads TGTGCCAGCAGTTCGTATGCCTACGAGCAGTACTTC.

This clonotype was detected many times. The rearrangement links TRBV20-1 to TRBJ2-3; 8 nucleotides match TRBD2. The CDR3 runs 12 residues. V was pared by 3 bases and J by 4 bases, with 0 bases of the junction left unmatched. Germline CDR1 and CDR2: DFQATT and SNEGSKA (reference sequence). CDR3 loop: CSASGRADTQYF. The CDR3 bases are TGCAGTGCTAGCGGGAGGGCAGATACGCAGTATTTT.

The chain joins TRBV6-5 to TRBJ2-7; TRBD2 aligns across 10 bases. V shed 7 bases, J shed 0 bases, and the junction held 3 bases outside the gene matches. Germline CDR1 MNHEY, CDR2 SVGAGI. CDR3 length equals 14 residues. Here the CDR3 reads CASNSGGSSYEQYF. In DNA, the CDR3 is TGTGCCAGCAATAGCGGGGGGAGCTCCTACGAGCAGTACTTC.

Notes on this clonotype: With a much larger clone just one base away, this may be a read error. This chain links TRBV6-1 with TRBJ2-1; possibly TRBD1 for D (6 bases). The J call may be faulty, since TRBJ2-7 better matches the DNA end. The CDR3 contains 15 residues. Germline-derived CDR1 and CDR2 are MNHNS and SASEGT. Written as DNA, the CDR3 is TGTGCCACTGGCGAGGGGGTGAGTTCCTACAATGAGCAGTACTTC. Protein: CATGEGVSSYNEQYF.

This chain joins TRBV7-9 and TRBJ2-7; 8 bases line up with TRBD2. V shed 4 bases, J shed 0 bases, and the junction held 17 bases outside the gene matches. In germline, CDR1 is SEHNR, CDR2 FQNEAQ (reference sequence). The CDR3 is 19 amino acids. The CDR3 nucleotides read TGTGCCAGCAGCTCCCTTTTGGGGGTTAGCGGGGCCGTCTCCTACGAGCAGTACTTC. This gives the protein CASSSLLGVSGAVSYEQYF.

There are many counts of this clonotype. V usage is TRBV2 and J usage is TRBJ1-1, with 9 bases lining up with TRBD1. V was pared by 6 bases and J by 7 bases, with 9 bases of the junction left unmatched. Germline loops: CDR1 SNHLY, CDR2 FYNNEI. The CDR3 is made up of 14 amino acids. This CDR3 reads CASRDRGAFGEAFF. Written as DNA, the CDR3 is TGTGCCAGCAGAGACAGGGGGGCATTTGGTGAAGCTTTCTTT. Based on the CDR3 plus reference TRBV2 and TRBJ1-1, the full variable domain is EPEVTQTPSHQVTQMGQEVILRCVPISNHLYFYWYRQILGQKVEFLVSFYNNEISEKSEIFDDQFSVERPDGSNFTLKIRSTKLEDSAMYFCASRDRGAFGEAFFGQGTRLTVV.

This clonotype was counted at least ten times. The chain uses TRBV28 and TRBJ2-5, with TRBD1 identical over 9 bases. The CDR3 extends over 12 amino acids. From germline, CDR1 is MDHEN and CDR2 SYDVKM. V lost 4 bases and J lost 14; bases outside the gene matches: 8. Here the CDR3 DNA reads TGTGCCAGCAGTTCAACGACAGGGGGGTTTTACTTC. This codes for CASSSTTGGFYF.

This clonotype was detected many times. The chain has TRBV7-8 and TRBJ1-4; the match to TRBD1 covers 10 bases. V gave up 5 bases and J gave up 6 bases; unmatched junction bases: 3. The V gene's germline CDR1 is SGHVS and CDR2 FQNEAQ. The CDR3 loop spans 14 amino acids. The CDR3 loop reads CASSAGQGHEKLFF. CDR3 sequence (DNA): TGTGCCAGCAGCGCGGGACAGGGGCATGAAAAACTGTTTTTT.

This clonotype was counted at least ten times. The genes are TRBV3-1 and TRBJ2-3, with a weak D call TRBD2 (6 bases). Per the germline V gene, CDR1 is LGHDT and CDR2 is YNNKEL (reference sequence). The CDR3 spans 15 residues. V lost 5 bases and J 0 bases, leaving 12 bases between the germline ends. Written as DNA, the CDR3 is TGTGCCAGCAGCTTAGCGGACCCTAGCACAGATACGCAGTATTTT. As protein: CASSLADPSTDTQYF.

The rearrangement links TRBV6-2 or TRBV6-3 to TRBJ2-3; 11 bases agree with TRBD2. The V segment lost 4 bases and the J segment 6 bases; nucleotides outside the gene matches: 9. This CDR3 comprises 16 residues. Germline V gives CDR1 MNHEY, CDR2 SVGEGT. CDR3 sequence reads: CASSSYSGGAGDTQYF. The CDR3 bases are TGTGCCAGCAGTTCCTATAGCGGGGGGGCCGGGGATACGCAGTATTTT.

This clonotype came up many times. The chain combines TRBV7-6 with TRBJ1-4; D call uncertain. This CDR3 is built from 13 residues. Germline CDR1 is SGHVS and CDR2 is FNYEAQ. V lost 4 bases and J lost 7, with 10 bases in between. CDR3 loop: CASSSSRREKLFF. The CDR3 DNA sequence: TGTGCCAGCAGCTCCTCCCGGCGTGAAAAACTGTTTTTT. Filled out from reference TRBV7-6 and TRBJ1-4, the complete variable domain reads GAGVSQSPRYKVTKRGQDVALRCDPISGHVSLYWYRQALGQGPEFLTYFNYEAQQDKSGLPNDRFSAERPEGSISTLTIQRTEQRDSAMYRCASSSSRREKLFFGSGTQLSVL.

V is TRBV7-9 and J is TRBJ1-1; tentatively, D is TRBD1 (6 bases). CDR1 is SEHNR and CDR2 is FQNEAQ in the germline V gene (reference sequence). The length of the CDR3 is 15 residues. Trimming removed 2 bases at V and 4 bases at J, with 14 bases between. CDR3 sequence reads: CASSLSTGYGTEAFF. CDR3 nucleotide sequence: TGTGCCAGCAGCTTATCTACAGGGTATGGCACTGAAGCTTTCTTT.

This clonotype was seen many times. The CDR3 DNA is TGTGCCAGCAGTACAGGACTAGCGCGAGACGCTGCAGATACGCAGTATTTT. Protein sequence: CASSTGLARDAADTQYF. The J gene is TRBJ2-3, the V gene TRBV12-3 or TRBV12-4, with 9 positions matching TRBD2. This CDR3 spans 17 amino acids. After removal of 5 bases from V and 4 bases from J, the junction contained 13 bases not matched to a gene.

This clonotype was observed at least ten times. CDR3 in DNA: TGTGCCATCCGGGACATCGGGCCCTACGAGCAGTACTTC. Translating it yields CAIRDIGPYEQYF. This sequence joins TRBV10-3 and TRBJ2-7, with TRBD1 as a possible D gene (6 bases). Germline V gives CDR1 ENHRY, CDR2 SYGVKD. This CDR3 comprises 13 residues. Trimming left V 8 bases short and J 2 bases short, with 13 bases between.

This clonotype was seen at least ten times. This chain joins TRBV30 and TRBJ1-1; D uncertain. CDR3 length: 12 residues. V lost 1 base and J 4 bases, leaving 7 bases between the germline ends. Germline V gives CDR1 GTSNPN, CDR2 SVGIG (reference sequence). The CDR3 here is CAWSGWGTEAFF. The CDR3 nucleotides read TGTGCCTGGAGTGGGTGGGGCACTGAAGCTTTCTTT.